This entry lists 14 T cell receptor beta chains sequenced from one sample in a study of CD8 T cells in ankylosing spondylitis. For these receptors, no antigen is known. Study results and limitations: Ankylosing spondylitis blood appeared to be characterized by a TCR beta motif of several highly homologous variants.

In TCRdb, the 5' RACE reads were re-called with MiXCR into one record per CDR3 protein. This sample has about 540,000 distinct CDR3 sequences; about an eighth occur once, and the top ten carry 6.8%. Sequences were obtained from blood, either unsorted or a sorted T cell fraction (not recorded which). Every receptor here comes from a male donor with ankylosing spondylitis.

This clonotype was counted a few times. The CDR3 sequence: CATSGFGTRTYNEQFF. The CDR3 nucleotides are TGTGCCACCAGTGGATTCGGGACTCGTACTTACAATGAGCAGTTCTTC. V usage is TRBV24-1 and J usage is TRBJ2-1; possibly TRBD2 for D (6 bases). Germline loops: CDR1 KGHDR, CDR2 SFDVKD. CDR3 size: 16 residues. Trimming left V 5 bases short and J 4 bases short, with 17 bases between.

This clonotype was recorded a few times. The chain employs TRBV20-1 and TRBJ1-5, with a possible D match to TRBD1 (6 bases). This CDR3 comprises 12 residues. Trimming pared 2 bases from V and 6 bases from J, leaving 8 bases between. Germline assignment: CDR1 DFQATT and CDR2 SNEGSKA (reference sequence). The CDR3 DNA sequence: TGCAGTGCTAGAACAGGGTTTCAGCCCCAGCATTTT. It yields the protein CSARTGFQPQHF.

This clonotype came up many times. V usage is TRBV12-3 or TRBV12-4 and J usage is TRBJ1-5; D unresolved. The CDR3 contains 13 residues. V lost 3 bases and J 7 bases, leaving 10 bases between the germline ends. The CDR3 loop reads CASSFGGFQPQHF. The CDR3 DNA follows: TGTGCCAGCAGTTTTGGAGGCTTCCAGCCCCAGCATTTT.

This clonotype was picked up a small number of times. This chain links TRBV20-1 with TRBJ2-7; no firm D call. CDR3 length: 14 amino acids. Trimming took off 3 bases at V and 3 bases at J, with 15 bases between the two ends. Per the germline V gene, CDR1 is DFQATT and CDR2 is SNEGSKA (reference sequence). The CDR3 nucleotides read TGCAGTGCTAGGAGCCTAGTAGGGCGCTACGAGCAGTACTTC. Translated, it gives CSARSLVGRYEQYF.

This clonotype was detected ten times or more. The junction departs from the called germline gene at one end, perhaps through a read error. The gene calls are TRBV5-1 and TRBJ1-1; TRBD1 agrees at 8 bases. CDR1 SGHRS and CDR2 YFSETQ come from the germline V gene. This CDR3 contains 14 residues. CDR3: CASSPQGANTEAFF. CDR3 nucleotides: TGTGCCAGCAGCCCCCAGGGGGCTAACACTGAAGCTTTCTTT.

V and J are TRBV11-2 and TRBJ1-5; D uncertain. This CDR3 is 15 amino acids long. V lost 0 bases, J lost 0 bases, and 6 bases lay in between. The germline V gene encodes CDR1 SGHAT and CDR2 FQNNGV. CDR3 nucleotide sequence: TGTGCCAGCAGCTTAGATTCCCGTAGCAATCAGCCCCAGCATTTT. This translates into CASSLDSRSNQPQHF.

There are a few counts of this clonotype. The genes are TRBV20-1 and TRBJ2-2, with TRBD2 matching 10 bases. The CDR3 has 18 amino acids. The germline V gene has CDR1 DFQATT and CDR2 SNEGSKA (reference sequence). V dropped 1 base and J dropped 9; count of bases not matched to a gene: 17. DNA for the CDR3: TGCAGTGCTAGAGGAACGGACAACCTAGCGGGAGAGAGGAGGGAGCTGTTTTTT. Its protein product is CSARGTDNLAGERRELFF.

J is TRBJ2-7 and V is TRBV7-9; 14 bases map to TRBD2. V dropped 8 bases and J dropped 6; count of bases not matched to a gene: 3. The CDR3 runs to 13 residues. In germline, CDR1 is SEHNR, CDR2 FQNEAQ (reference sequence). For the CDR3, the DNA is TGTGCCAGCGGGACTAGCGGGAGTGCCGAGCAGTACTTC. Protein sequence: CASGTSGSAEQYF.

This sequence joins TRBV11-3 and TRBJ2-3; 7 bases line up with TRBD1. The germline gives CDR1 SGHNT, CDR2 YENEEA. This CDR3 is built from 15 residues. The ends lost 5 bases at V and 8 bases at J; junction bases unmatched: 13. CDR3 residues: CASSQGGRAHGTQYF. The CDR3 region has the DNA TGTGCCAGCAGCCAAGGGGGCAGGGCCCATGGTACGCAGTATTTT.

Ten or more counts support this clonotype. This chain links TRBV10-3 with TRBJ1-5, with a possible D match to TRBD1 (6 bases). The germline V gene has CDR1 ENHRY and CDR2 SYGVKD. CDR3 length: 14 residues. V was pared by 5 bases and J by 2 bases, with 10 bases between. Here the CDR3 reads CAISLAGGNQPQHF. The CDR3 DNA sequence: TGTGCCATCAGTTTAGCAGGGGGCAATCAGCCCCAGCATTTT.

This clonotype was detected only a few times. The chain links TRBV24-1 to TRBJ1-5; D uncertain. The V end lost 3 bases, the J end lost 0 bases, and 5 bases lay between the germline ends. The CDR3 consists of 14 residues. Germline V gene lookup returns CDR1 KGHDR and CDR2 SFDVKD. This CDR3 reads CATSDLASNQPQHF. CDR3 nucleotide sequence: TGTGCCACCAGTGATCTGGCTAGCAATCAGCCCCAGCATTTT.

The CDR3 nucleotides read TGTGCCAGCAGCGCGGACAGAGCTTATGGCTACACCTTC. As protein: CASSADRAYGYTF. V usage is TRBV7-2 and J usage is TRBJ1-2; possible D gene TRBD1, 6 bases. Trimming shortened V by 5 bases and J by 5 bases, and 12 bases separated the two germline ends. The CDR3 sequence is 13 residues long. Per the germline V gene, CDR1 is SGHTA and CDR2 is FQGNSA.

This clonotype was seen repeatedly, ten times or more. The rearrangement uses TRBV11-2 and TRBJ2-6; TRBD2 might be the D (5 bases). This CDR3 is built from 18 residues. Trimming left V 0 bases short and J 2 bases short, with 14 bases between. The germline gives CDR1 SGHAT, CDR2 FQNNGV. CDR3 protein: CASSLEASWEAGANVLTF. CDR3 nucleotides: TGTGCCAGCAGCTTAGAGGCTAGCTGGGAAGCTGGGGCCAACGTCCTGACTTTC.

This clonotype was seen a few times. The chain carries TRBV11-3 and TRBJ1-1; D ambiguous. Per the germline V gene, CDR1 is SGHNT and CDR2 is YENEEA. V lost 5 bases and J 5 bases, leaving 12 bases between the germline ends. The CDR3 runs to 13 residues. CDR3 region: CASSVMRETEAFF. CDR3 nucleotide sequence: TGTGCCAGCAGCGTGATGAGGGAGACTGAAGCTTTCTTT.